What follows are 27 T cell receptor beta chains derived from one specimen sequenced in a study of blood T cell repertoires in COVID-19. Clones were read by immunoSEQ multiplex PCR, and TCRdb kept only the in-frame ones, dropping some. The profile shows 44,000 or so clones, 70% to 85% of them singletons. The specimen sequenced was peripheral blood. Source of these receptors: a man aged 50-60 years with active COVID-19.

J is TRBJ1-1 and V is TRBV13; D remains unclear. V lost 0 bases, J lost 5 bases, and 7 bases lay in between. Germline CDR1 reads PRHDT; CDR2 reads FYEKMQ (reference sequence). The CDR3 runs 13 residues. CDR3 sequence (DNA): TGTGCCAGCAGCTTAGGTACATTGACTGAAGCTTTCTTT. Translation: CASSLGTLTEAFF.

The V and J genes are TRBV18 and TRBJ2-7; no reliable D call. There are 13 residues in the CDR3. The V gene lost 4 bases and the J gene lost 4 bases, with 11 bases spanning the gap. Germline CDR1 KGHSH, CDR2 LQKENI. CDR3 in amino acids: CASSQTSGYEQYF. The CDR3 bases are TGTGCCAGCTCACAAACCTCAGGTTACGAGCAGTACTTC. Filled out from reference TRBV18 and TRBJ2-7, the complete variable domain reads NAGVMQNPRHLVRRRGQEARLRCSPMKGHSHVYWYRQLPEEGLKFMVYLQKENIIDESGMPKERFSAEFPKEGPSILRIQQVVRGDSAAYFCASSQTSGYEQYFGPGTRLTVT.

This clone was observed a few times. The V gene is TRBV6-5, the J gene TRBJ1-2; tentatively, D is TRBD1 (5 bases). V gave up 5 bases and J gave up 5 bases, with 12 bases separating them. Germline CDR1 and CDR2: MNHEY and SVGAGI. The CDR3 runs 13 residues. The CDR3 DNA follows: TGTGCCAGCAGTCCCCAGGGCCGGTATGGCTACACCTTC. Protein sequence: CASSPQGRYGYTF.

The DNA for the CDR3 is TGCGCCAGCAGCCCCGCACAGGGCGGGTACCAAGAGACCCAGTACTTC. It encodes CASSPAQGGYQETQYF. This chain uses TRBV4-1 with TRBJ2-5, with D maybe TRBD1 (6 bases). The germline V gene encodes CDR1 MGHRA and CDR2 YSYEKL. This CDR3 has 16 amino acids. The germline V and J ends were trimmed by 4 bases and 0 bases, with 15 bases remaining between them.

The chain combines TRBV29-1 with TRBJ2-5; maybe TRBD1 (5 bases). This CDR3 is built from 15 residues. Between the trimmed V and J ends, which lost 6 bases and 5 bases, there was a span of 22 bases. The germline V gene encodes CDR1 SQVTM and CDR2 ANQGSEA. The CDR3 here is CSVVGWQGDWETQYF. As DNA, the CDR3 is TGCAGCGTCGTTGGGTGGCAGGGCGATTGGGAGACCCAGTACTTC.

This chain uses TRBV7-9 with TRBJ1-3; perhaps TRBD1 as D (6 bases). Trimming took off 2 bases at V and 4 bases at J, with 15 bases between the two ends. The CDR3 has 16 residues. CDR1 is SEHNR and CDR2 is FQNEAQ in the germline V gene (reference sequence). The CDR3: CASSLSGGPAGNTIYF. CDR3 nucleotides: TGTGCCAGCAGCTTAAGTGGGGGCCCTGCGGGAAACACCATATATTTT.

In its sample, this clone was seen a few times. V and J are TRBV7-2 and TRBJ2-5; perhaps TRBD1 as D (6 bases). The CDR3 covers 16 residues. In germline, CDR1 is SGHTA, CDR2 FQGNSA. V was trimmed by 5 bases and J by 5 bases, leaving 21 bases between them. Here the CDR3 DNA reads TGTGCCAGCAGCCGCCCGGGGACATCCCCTTGGGAGACCCAGTACTTC. Translated, it gives CASSRPGTSPWETQYF.

V and J are TRBV19 and TRBJ1-1; TRBD1 is a possible D gene (6 bases). Germline CDR1 and CDR2: LNHDA and SQIVND (reference sequence). CDR3 length: 14 amino acids. The ends were cut back, 4 bases at V and 2 bases at J, with 11 bases in the middle. The CDR3 nucleotides read TGTGCCAGTAGTACCGCAGGGGTTAACACTGAAGCTTTCTTT. Its protein product is CASSTAGVNTEAFF.

This sequence joins TRBV2 and TRBJ1-1; 9 bases map to TRBD1. This CDR3 has 14 residues. J was trimmed by 1 base and V by 8 bases; bases with no gene match: 5. CDR1 and CDR2 from the germline V gene are SNHLY and FYNNEI. Here the CDR3 DNA reads TGTGCCAGCGGATTGGGACAGGGGAACACTGAAGCTTTCTTT. This sequence encodes CASGLGQGNTEAFF.

This chain links TRBV7-9 with TRBJ1-5; D is unresolved. The length of the CDR3 is 14 residues. V dropped 1 base and J dropped 0 bases, with 4 bases sitting between them. Germline V gives CDR1 SEHNR, CDR2 FQNEAQ (reference sequence). CDR3: CASSLDNSNQPQHF. The CDR3 bases are TGTGCCAGCAGCTTAGATAATAGCAATCAGCCCCAGCATTTT.

This chain links TRBV7-9 with TRBJ1-4, with 12 positions matching TRBD1. Germline values: CDR1 SEHNR, CDR2 FQNEAQ (reference sequence). This CDR3 spans 17 amino acids. J lost 7 bases, V lost 5 bases, and 11 bases had no gene match. Written as DNA, the CDR3 is TGTGCCAGCAGCCCCCTCCGGGACAGGGGGCGAATTGAAAAACTGTTTTTT. This translates into CASSPLRDRGRIEKLFF.

The gene calls are TRBV11-3 and TRBJ2-2; D might be TRBD2 (6 bases). V was trimmed by 5 bases and J by 0 bases, leaving 19 bases between them. The CDR3 length is 18 residues. Germline CDR1 and CDR2: SGHNT and YENEEA. The CDR3 bases are TGTGCCAGCAGCGCCTCTGGGGCGGGGACCCCGAACACCGGGGAGCTGTTTTTT. It codes for CASSASGAGTPNTGELFF.

This clone was detected only a few times. The chain is built from TRBV6-5 and TRBJ2-2; a possible D gene is TRBD1 (5 bases). In germline, CDR1 is MNHEY, CDR2 SVGAGI. Trimming removed 0 bases from V and 7 bases from J, with 12 bases in between. CDR3 length equals 15 residues. CDR3 in DNA: TGTGCCAGCAGTTACTCAAGGGGTCCCAGCGGGGAGCTGTTTTTT. Protein product: CASSYSRGPSGELFF.

The V gene is TRBV5-4, the J gene TRBJ2-7, with a possible D match to TRBD1 (6 bases). Germline values: CDR1 SGHNT, CDR2 YYREEE (reference sequence). CDR3 length: 16 amino acids. Trimming took off 3 bases at V and 2 bases at J, with 18 bases between the two ends. This CDR3 reads CASSSPHRGGAYEQYF. DNA of the CDR3: TGTGCCAGCAGCTCGCCCCACCGAGGGGGTGCCTACGAGCAGTACTTC.

The chain carries TRBV20-1 and TRBJ2-6, with D unclear. The CDR3 has 16 residues. Germline V gene sequence: CDR1 DFQATT, CDR2 SNEGSKA (reference sequence). The V and J ends lost 3 bases and 0 bases respectively, with 12 bases between them. The CDR3 loop reads CSASGNMYSGANVLTF. CDR3 DNA sequence: TGCAGTGCTAGTGGCAACATGTACTCTGGGGCCAACGTCCTGACTTTC.

V usage is TRBV4-1 and J usage is TRBJ2-2; D may be TRBD2 (6 bases). Between the trimmed V and J ends, which lost 6 bases and 4 bases, there was a span of 27 bases. The length of the CDR3 is 19 residues. Germline values: CDR1 MGHRA, CDR2 YSYEKL. CDR3 in DNA: TGCGCCAGCAGTCAAAAACCCCATGCCGGGACTCCGTTCACCGGGGAGCTGTTTTTT. It yields the protein CASSQKPHAGTPFTGELFF.

The rearrangement links TRBV10-1 to TRBJ2-2, with a tentative D call TRBD2 (5 bases). This CDR3 contains 13 residues. The germline CDR1 and CDR2 sequences are WNHNN and SYGVQD (reference sequence). V was cut by 8 bases and J by 4 bases, with 11 bases left in between. CDR3 DNA sequence: TGCGCCAGCCGTAGCGCGGGCACCGGGGAGCTGTTTTTT. Translation: CASRSAGTGELFF.

The V and J genes are TRBV10-2 and TRBJ2-1; TRBD1 matches 9 bases. The ends lost 6 bases at V and 9 bases at J; junction bases unmatched: 6. CDR1 is WSHSY and CDR2 is SAAADI in the germline V gene. This CDR3 region has 13 residues. This CDR3 is CASRRTGVVEQFF. For the CDR3, the DNA is TGCGCCAGCAGGCGGACAGGGGTTGTTGAGCAGTTCTTC.

This clone was detected once. The V call is TRBV10-2, the J call TRBJ1-1; perhaps TRBD1 as D (6 bases). This CDR3 spans 14 amino acids. The V gene's germline CDR1 is WSHSY and CDR2 SAAADI. V was clipped by 4 bases and J by 5 bases, with 14 bases between them. CDR3: CASSGDTRGTEAFF. The CDR3 DNA sequence: TGCGCCAGCAGTGGGGACACACGAGGGACTGAAGCTTTCTTT.

The chain combines TRBV29-1 with TRBJ1-1; 10 nucleotides line up with TRBD1. The CDR3 has 12 amino acids. From germline, CDR1 is SQVTM and CDR2 ANQGSEA. Trimming at V came to 4 bases and at J to 4 bases, leaving 0 bases not matched to a gene. The CDR3 DNA sequence: TGCAGCGTTGGACAGGGGGCCACTGAAGCTTTCTTT. Its protein product is CSVGQGATEAFF.

The genes are TRBV27 and TRBJ2-2, with 8 positions matching TRBD1. From germline, CDR1 is MNHEY and CDR2 SMNVEV (reference sequence). There are 16 residues in the CDR3. J gave up 6 bases and V 4 bases, and 10 bases lay outside the gene matches. In nucleotides, the CDR3 is TGTGCCAGCAGTTCAGGGGCAGGGGGCGCGGCCGGGGAGCTGTTTTTT. It specifies CASSSGAGGAAGELFF.

The J gene is TRBJ2-1, the V gene TRBV7-9, with TRBD2 identical over 13 bases. The CDR3 spans 16 residues. Germline trimming cut 2 bases from V and 7 bases from J; bases unmatched to any gene: 5. The germline V gene has CDR1 SEHNR and CDR2 FQNEAQ (reference sequence). The CDR3 DNA reads TGTGCCAGCAGCTTAACTAGCGGGGGGGCACGGAATGAGCAGTTCTTC. It codes for CASSLTSGGARNEQFF.

The rearrangement joins TRBV11-2 to TRBJ2-1; D is possibly TRBD2 (5 bases). Between the trimmed V and J ends, which lost 7 bases and 8 bases, there was a span of 12 bases. The CDR3 has 12 residues. The germline CDR1 and CDR2 sequences are SGHAT and FQNNGV. CDR3: CASTGDLDEQFF. The CDR3 DNA reads TGTGCCAGCACCGGGGATTTAGATGAGCAGTTCTTC. Looking up the rest from reference TRBV11-2 and TRBJ2-1 gives the full variable domain: EAGVAQSPRYKIIEKRQSVAFWCNPISGHATLYWYQQILGQGPKLLIQFQNNGVVDDSQLPKDRFSAERLKGVDSTLKIQPAKLEDSAVYLCASTGDLDEQFFGPGTRLTVL.

The chain has TRBV4-3 and TRBJ2-3, with 7 bases fitting TRBD1. V shed 0 bases, J shed 7 bases, and the junction held 13 bases outside the gene matches. CDR3 length equals 17 residues. In germline, CDR1 is LGHNA, CDR2 YSLEER. CDR3 amino acids: CASSQEPFDRALYTQYF. The DNA for the CDR3 is TGCGCCAGCAGCCAAGAGCCATTCGACAGGGCCCTGTATACGCAGTATTTT.

This CDR3 is CASTPGTRGTEAFF. CDR3 nucleotide sequence: TGTGCCAGCACTCCCGGGACCAGGGGCACTGAAGCTTTCTTT. V gene TRBV2 combines with J gene TRBJ1-1; D might be TRBD1 (6 bases). CDR3 size: 14 residues. Per the germline V gene, CDR1 is SNHLY and CDR2 is FYNNEI. Trimming pared 7 bases from V and 4 bases from J, leaving 16 bases between.

The chain couples TRBV6-5 to TRBJ2-7; 9 positions agree with TRBD2. V lost 6 bases to trimming and J lost 2 bases; unmatched junction nucleotides: 5. The CDR3 consists of 14 residues. Germline V gives CDR1 MNHEY, CDR2 SVGAGI. The DNA of the CDR3 is TGTGCCAGCAGCTCTAGCGGGGATACCTACGAGCAGTACTTC. It yields the protein CASSSSGDTYEQYF.

This sequence joins TRBV12-3 or TRBV12-4 and TRBJ1-2; no firm D call. The CDR3 covers 11 residues. The V and J ends lost 5 bases and 8 bases respectively, with 9 bases between them. The DNA for the CDR3 is TGTGCCAGCAGTGCCCTAACCGGCTACACCTTC. It yields the protein CASSALTGYTF.